These T cell receptor beta chains were read from a single sample in a study of cytomegalovirus exposure and HLA in healthy donors. Profiled with immunoSEQ multiplex PCR; TCRdb holds only in-frame clones, not every one. The sample shows hundreds of thousands of clones, about 90% of them seen only once. The sequencing input was PBMCs. The source is a man aged 18 to 29 in good health and CMV-seropositive. CDR3s include the opening cysteine and the closing phenylalanine or tryptophan. D genes are given only for firm matches. Some rows mark clone size as missing; the rest say once, few, many or name a class of expanded clone.

j_call | v_call | clone_size | d_call | cdr3_nt | cdr3_aa
TRBJ1-5 | TRBV2 | . | . | TGTGCCAGCAGTGTAGATAGCAATCAGCCCCAGCATTTT | CASSVDSNQPQHF
TRBJ1-2 | TRBV29-1 | . | . | TGCAGCGTAGGACATTCCCGAGTGGCTAACTATGGCTACACCTTC | CSVGHSRVANYGYTF
TRBJ2-7 | TRBV5-4 | . | . | TGTGCCAGCAGCTTGGCCGGGACTGGTTACGAGCAGTACTTC | CASSLAGTGYEQYF
TRBJ2-2 | TRBV7-8 | . | TRBD2 | TGTGCCAGCAACTCACACCCGGGACTAGGAAACACCGGGGAGCTGTTTTTT | CASNSHPGLGNTGELFF
TRBJ1-2 | TRBV9 | . | . | TGTGCCAGCAGCGTACCCACGGCCAGCGGCCAATATGGCTACACCTTC | CASSVPTASGQYGYTF
TRBJ2-7 | TRBV5-1 | . | TRBD1 | TGCGCCAGCAGCTCCACGACAGGGGCCACCTACGAGCAGTACTTC | CASSSTTGATYEQYF
TRBJ1-1 | TRBV29-1 | . | TRBD1 | TGCAGCGTTGTCTTAACAGGGGAAGCCACTGAAGCTTTCTTT | CSVVLTGEATEAFF
TRBJ1-5 | TRBV28 | . | . | TGTGCCAGCAAAGGCGGGGGAAATCAGCCCCAGCATTTT | CASKGGGNQPQHF
TRBJ1-5 | TRBV27 | few | . | TGTGCCAGCAGTTTAGCAGGGGCGATGGCCCAGCATTTT | CASSLAGAMAQHF
TRBJ2-7 | TRBV7-9 | . | . | TGTGCCAGCAGCTTAGTAACCAACGAGCAGTACTTC | CASSLVTNEQYF
TRBJ2-7 | TRBV6-6 | . | TRBD2 | TGTGCCAGCGCGGGGGAAGGCGAGCAGTACTTC | CASAGEGEQYF
TRBJ2-3 | TRBV25-1 | . | . | TGTGCCAGCAGACCCACGGGGGCGTCAGATACGCAGTATTTT | CASRPTGASDTQYF
TRBJ2-1 | TRBV6-1 | . | . | TGTGCCAGCAGTGACTCGGGACGCTTGGGCAATGAGCAGTTCTTC | CASSDSGRLGNEQFF
TRBJ1-2 | TRBV5-4 | once | . | TGTGCCAGCAGCTTACTCCGTGGGGGTGGATCTGGCTACACCTTC | CASSLLRGGGSGYTF
TRBJ2-3 | TRBV29-1 | . | TRBD2 | TGCAGCGTTGCAGGGCTAGCGGGAGGCAACACAGATACGCAGTATTTT | CSVAGLAGGNTDTQYF
TRBJ2-5 | TRBV7-9 | . | TRBD2 | TGTGCCAGCAGCTGGACCGGGACTAGCTACGAGACCCAGTACTTC | CASSWTGTSYETQYF
TRBJ1-1 | TRBV5-4 | once | . | TGTGCCAGCAGCTTTACCGGGACAATGAACACTGAAGCTTTCTTT | CASSFTGTMNTEAFF
TRBJ2-7 | TRBV7-6 | . | TRBD2 | TGTGCCAGCAGCTTAATTCCCCCCGAGACTAGCGGCTTATCCTACGAGCAGTACTTC | CASSLIPPETSGLSYEQYF
TRBJ1-2 | TRBV29-1 | . | TRBD1 | TGCAGCGGTATAAACCCACAGGGGGGCGGCTACACCTTC | CSGINPQGGGYTF
TRBJ2-5 | TRBV5-6 | . | . | TGTGCCAGCAGTGGGGTCGCAGCTATGGAAGAGACCCAGTACTTC | CASSGVAAMEETQYF
TRBJ2-7 | TRBV5-1 | . | TRBD1 | TGCGCCAGCAGCTCCGCGACAGGGAGCGGCGAGCAGTACTTC | CASSSATGSGEQYF
TRBJ2-1 | TRBV28 | . | TRBD2 | TGTGCCAGCAGTCCCGGACTAGCGGGAAGGAGAGGGCAGTTCTTC | CASSPGLAGRRGQFF
TRBJ2-7 | TRBV5-4 | once | TRBD2 | TGTGCCAGCAGGCCCAGCGGGGCCCCCTACGAGCAGTACTTC | CASRPSGAPYEQYF
TRBJ2-6 | TRBV6-6 | . | . | TGTGCCATCTCTAGTCCGGACTTGACCGGGGCCAACGTCCTGACTTTC | CAISSPDLTGANVLTF
TRBJ2-3 | TRBV11-2 | . | . | TGTGCCAGCAGCTTCGGATGGGGGACAGATACGCAGTATTTT | CASSFGWGTDTQYF
TRBJ2-7 | TRBV7-6 | . | . | TGTGCCAGCAGCTTACAGGGAGGGGGAGGCTACGAGCAGTACTTC | CASSLQGGGGYEQYF
TRBJ2-1 | TRBV2 | . | TRBD2 | TGTGCCAGCAGTGCGGGACTAGTCCTTGTAGGCCATGAGCAGTTCTTC | CASSAGLVLVGHEQFF
TRBJ2-3 | TRBV27 | . | . | TGTGCCAGCAGTTGGAGGGTCGCAGATACGCAGTATTTT | CASSWRVADTQYF
TRBJ2-1 | TRBV6-1 | . | . | TGTGCCAGCAGTGACGTTGCAGATCCCTACAATGAGCAGTTCTTC | CASSDVADPYNEQFF
TRBJ2-1 | TRBV13 | . | TRBD2 | TGTGCCAGCAGCTTAGGGTTTACTAGCGGGAGTGTCGGAGAGCAGTTCTTC | CASSLGFTSGSVGEQFF
TRBJ2-7 | TRBV18 | . | . | TGTGCCAGCTCACTCGGATCTAAACAGTCCTACGAGCAGTACTTC | CASSLGSKQSYEQYF
TRBJ2-1 | TRBV5-1 | . | TRBD2 | TGCGCCAGCAGCTTGGATAGCGGGAGAACGTATGAGCAGTTCTTC | CASSLDSGRTYEQFF
TRBJ1-4 | TRBV2 | . | . | TGTGCCAGCAGTGAAGGAAGGGCGAGTTCGGGAAAACTGTTTTTT | CASSEGRASSGKLFF
TRBJ2-1 | TRBV27 | once | . | TGTGCCAGCAGTTGGGACGGGAGCTCCTACAATGAGCAGTTCTTC | CASSWDGSSYNEQFF
TRBJ2-7 | TRBV30 | . | . | TGTGCCTGGCGGTCTGGACGCGAGCAGTACTTC | CAWRSGREQYF
TRBJ1-4 | TRBV15 | . | . | TGTGCCACCAGCTTCAGGCAGGGAGGTGGGGATGAAAAACTGTTTTTT | CATSFRQGGGDEKLFF
TRBJ1-1 | TRBV28 | . | TRBD1 | TGTGCCAGCAGTTTATCGTGGACAGGGCGGAACACTGAAGCTTTCTTT | CASSLSWTGRNTEAFF
TRBJ1-5 | TRBV19 | . | . | TGTGCCAGTACCTTTGGGAGCAATCAGCCCCAGCATTTT | CASTFGSNQPQHF
TRBJ2-7 | TRBV2 | . | . | TGTGCCAGCAGTGAATTCGGGTCCTACGAGCAGTACTTC | CASSEFGSYEQYF
TRBJ2-1 | TRBV5-1 | . | TRBD2 | TGCGCCAGCAGCTTCGGTAGCGGGAGGGGCAATGAGCAGTTCTTC | CASSFGSGRGNEQFF
TRBJ2-6 | TRBV28 | . | . | TGTGCCAGCAGTCCTGCTCTCTCTGGGGCCAACGTCCTGACTTTC | CASSPALSGANVLTF
TRBJ1-2 | TRBV11-2 | few | . | TGTGCCAGCAGCTTAGGGGGTAACTATGGCTACACCTTC | CASSLGGNYGYTF
TRBJ2-1 | TRBV11-3 | once | . | TGTGCCAGCAGCTTAGAGGAGGGCTCCTACAATGAGCAGTTCTTC | CASSLEEGSYNEQFF
TRBJ2-2 | TRBV25-1 | . | . | TGTGCCAGCAGTGAACGAAATTTGAGCGGGTCCGGGGAGCTGTTTTTT | CASSERNLSGSGELFF
TRBJ1-1 | TRBV5-1 | . | . | TGCGCCAGCAGCTTTGACAGGAACACTGAAGCTTTCTTT | CASSFDRNTEAFF
TRBJ2-7 | TRBV6-5 | . | . | TGTGCCAGCAGTCACAGGGTTAACGAGCAGTACTTC | CASSHRVNEQYF
TRBJ2-7 | TRBV7-3 | . | TRBD2 | TGTGCCAGCAGCTTAAGGCCCTATTCAGGGACTAGCGGCCCTGGGGGCTACGAGCAGTACTTC | CASSLRPYSGTSGPGGYEQYF
TRBJ1-2 | TRBV29-1 | . | . | TGCAGCGTTGAAGTCTCGACAGAAACCGTGGGCTATGGCTACACCTTC | CSVEVSTETVGYGYTF
TRBJ1-4 | TRBV2 | . | . | TGTGCCAGCGGCCGGGTTATCTGGGGGGCCGGTGAAAAACTGTTTTTT | CASGRVIWGAGEKLFF
TRBJ2-1 | TRBV6-5 | . | . | TGTGCCAGCAGGGACCTACAGAGGAACAATGAGCAGTTCTTC | CASRDLQRNNEQFF
TRBJ1-2 | TRBV7-9 | . | TRBD1 | TGTGCCAGCAGCTTCCCTGGGACAGAGATTAACTATGGCTACACCTTC | CASSFPGTEINYGYTF
TRBJ1-2 | TRBV19 | . | . | TGTGCCACCGTATCGGAGGGAGGCTATGGCTACACCTTC | CATVSEGGYGYTF
TRBJ1-1 | TRBV28 | . | . | TGTGCCAGCAGTACCCCGACAGGGAACACTGAAGCTTTCTTT | CASSTPTGNTEAFF
TRBJ1-3 | TRBV28 | . | . | TGTGCCAGCAGATTACAGGACCTCTCTGGAAACACCATATATTTT | CASRLQDLSGNTIYF
TRBJ2-7 | TRBV28 | . | TRBD2 | TGTGCCAGCAGCCTCCCCCTAGCGGGCCGCGAGCAGTACTTC | CASSLPLAGREQYF
TRBJ2-2 | TRBV4-2 | . | TRBD2 | TGTGCCAGCAGCCAGGTAGCGGGAGTCGGGACCGGGGAGCTGTTTTTT | CASSQVAGVGTGELFF
TRBJ1-5 | TRBV6-1 | . | . | TGTGCCAGCAGTGGGACGGTAAATCAGCCCCAGCATTTT | CASSGTVNQPQHF
TRBJ1-4 | TRBV6-5 | . | . | TGTGCCAGCAGTTACTCGCCGACGCACAGCGAAAAACTGTTTTTT | CASSYSPTHSEKLFF
TRBJ2-7 | TRBV5-8 | . | . | TGTGCCAGCAGCTTGGGGTACGGTAGCGGATCTTCCTACGAGCAGTACTTC | CASSLGYGSGSSYEQYF
TRBJ1-2 | TRBV11-2 | once | . | TGTGCCAGCAGCTTAGACAGGGTCTATGGCTACACCTTC | CASSLDRVYGYTF